This is a list of T cell receptor beta chains from one sample in a study of CD8 T cells in ankylosing spondylitis. TCRdb analysed the 5' RACE reads with MiXCR anew, one entry per CDR3 protein. The repertoire holds over 95,000 distinct CDR3 sequences, with about 7.7% as singletons. The specimen sequenced was blood, either unsorted or a sorted T cell fraction (not recorded which). The receptor source for this set is a male donor with ankylosing spondylitis or in good health (not recorded which). Both conserved end residues are part of each CDR3. The D gene is left open where the match is weak. Size values are once, few and many counts, or a class for expanded clones, and some rows have none.

>TRBV7-8|TRBJ2-2|16|many|-
TGTGCCAGCAGCTCCCGAGGTAGCGCCCTTACCGGGGAGCTGTTTTTT
CASSSRGSALTGELFF
>TRBV5-6|TRBJ2-7|14|many|TRBD2
TGTGCCAGCAGCTTAGGCGGGAGCTCCTACGAGCAGTACTTC
CASSLGGSSYEQYF
>TRBV20-1|TRBJ2-4|12|many|-
TGCAGTGCTAGGTCTGGGGGAGGCATTCAGTACTTC
CSARSGGGIQYF
>TRBV7-8|TRBJ1-1|13|once|-
TGTACCAGCCGATTGTTGGGGAACACTGAAGCTTTCTTT
CTSRLLGNTEAFF
>TRBV7-8|TRBJ2-5|16|many|-
TGTGCCAGCAGCTTAGCTCGGGTCGCTACCCAAGAGACCCAGTACTTC
CASSLARVATQETQYF
>TRBV7-8|TRBJ1-2|15|many|-
TGTGCCAGCAGCTTAGGGGCAGGGAGTCTTTATGGCTACACCTTC
CASSLGAGSLYGYTF
>TRBV12-3/TRBV12-4|TRBJ2-7|12|many|-
TGTGCCAGCAGTTCGGTCTCCTACGAGCAGTACTTC
CASSSVSYEQYF
>TRBV29-1|TRBJ1-2|12|many|-
TGCAGTTGCAGCCGCAGGGACTATGGCTACACCTTC
CSCSRRDYGYTF
>TRBV29-1|TRBJ2-7|12|many|TRBD1
TGCAGCGTTCAGGGAGAGGGGGCCGAGCAGTACTTC
CSVQGEGAEQYF
>TRBV2|TRBJ2-7|15|many|-
TGTGCCAGCAGTGGGGGAGGAGGGAAGGCCTACGAGCAGTACTTC
CASSGGGGKAYEQYF
>TRBV14|TRBJ1-2|15|few|-
TGTGCCAGCAGCCGGGAGGTCAGGGGCTGGTCTAGCTACACCTTC
CASSREVRGWSSYTF
>TRBV6-4|TRBJ1-6|16|many|-
TGTGCCAGCACCGAGACACGGAGCTCCTATAATTCACCCCTCCACTTT
CASTETRSSYNSPLHF
>TRBV4-3|TRBJ2-2|14|many|-
TGCGCCAGCGGATACAGGGTTGCCACCGGGGAGCTGTTTTTT
CASGYRVATGELFF
>TRBV5-1|TRBJ2-6|17|few|TRBD1
TGCGCCAGCAGCTTGGAGGCCAGGGGGTCGGGGGCCAACGTCCTGACTTTC
CASSLEARGSGANVLTF
>TRBV12-3/TRBV12-4|TRBJ1-4|16|-|-
TGTGCCAGCAGCTCGGGAAGGGTGCCGGCTAATGAAAAACTGTTTTTT
CASSSGRVPANEKLFF
>TRBV7-7|TRBJ2-5|14|many|TRBD2
TGTGCTAGCAGCAGAGGGACTATCCAAGAGACCCAGTACTTC
CASSRGTIQETQYF
>TRBV5-1|TRBJ2-1|20|many|TRBD2
TGCGCCAGCAGCCCCGGGAGGGGACTAGCGGGAACGGACTCCTACAATGAGCAGTTCTTC
CASSPGRGLAGTDSYNEQFF
>TRBV28|TRBJ1-5|15|many|-
TGTGCCAGCAGTTCTAGGGTATATAGCAATCAGCCCCAGCATTTT
CASSSRVYSNQPQHF
>TRBV29-1|TRBJ1-1|12|many|-
TGCAGCGTTAAGGGGGGTAAGACTGAAGCTTTCTTT
CSVKGGKTEAFF
>TRBV5-1|TRBJ1-2|13|many|TRBD1
TGCGCCAGCAGCGCTGGGACAGACTATGGCTACACCTTC
CASSAGTDYGYTF
>TRBV20-1|TRBJ1-5|15|many|-
TGCAGTGCTAGAGATGTGCGTGGGAGCAATCAGCCCCAGCATTTT
CSARDVRGSNQPQHF
>TRBV4-2|TRBJ1-5|15|many|-
TGTGCCAGCAGCCAAGACGGTCAGGGGTATCAGCCCCAGCATTTT
CASSQDGQGYQPQHF
>TRBV29-1|TRBJ2-4|11|many|-
TGCAGCGTTGAAGTGGGCCAGGGGCAGTACTTC
CSVEVGQGQYF
>TRBV20-1|TRBJ2-7|12|few|-
TGCAGTGCTAGTAGGGACGCCTACGAGCAGTACTTC
CSASRDAYEQYF
>TRBV20-1|TRBJ2-7|12|many|-
TGCAGTGCTAAAACGTCCCCCTACGAGCAGTACTTC
CSAKTSPYEQYF
>TRBV12-3/TRBV12-4|TRBJ2-1|18|many|TRBD2
TGTGCCAGCACCCCCGCGGGAGGTAGCGGGAGTTCCTACAATGAGCAGTTCTTC
CASTPAGGSGSSYNEQFF
>TRBV5-1|TRBJ2-1|13|many|-
TGCGCCAGCGGTGAAGTACTGGGCCGAGAGCAGTTCTTC
CASGEVLGREQFF
>TRBV20-1|TRBJ2-5|11|many|-
TGCAGTGCTACGAAAGGAGAGACCCAGTACTTC
CSATKGETQYF
>TRBV6-6|TRBJ1-4|15|few|-
TGTGCCAGCAGTTACTCGGGGGAACCTAATGAAAAACTGTTTTTT
CASSYSGEPNEKLFF
>TRBV7-2|TRBJ2-3|14|many|-
TGTGCCAGCAGCCGGGGGCTAGCGACAGATACGCAGTATTTT
CASSRGLATDTQYF
>TRBV24-1|TRBJ2-3|18|many|-
TGTGCCACCAGTGACTACGGTCAGGGCGGAGATAGCACAGATACGCAGTATTTT
CATSDYGQGGDSTDTQYF
>TRBV27|TRBJ2-7|13|many|-
TGTGCCAGCAGCCTCGGGACGGCCTACGAGCAGTACTTC
CASSLGTAYEQYF
>TRBV20-1|TRBJ2-5|14|many|TRBD2
TGCAGTGCTAGGTTGACGGGGGGAAGAGAGACCCAGTACTTC
CSARLTGGRETQYF
>TRBV29-1|TRBJ2-7|16|few|TRBD2
TGCAGCGTTGAAGATCGTACTAGCGGGAGGGAATACGAGCAGTACTTC
CSVEDRTSGREYEQYF
>TRBV7-2|TRBJ2-1|17|few|TRBD1
TGTGCCAGCAGCTCAGGTTTGACGGGACAGGGATTCAATGAGCAGTTCTTC
CASSSGLTGQGFNEQFF
>TRBV12-3/TRBV12-4|TRBJ1-2|13|few|-
TGTGCCAGCAGTTTAAACAGGGACTATGGCTACACCTTC
CASSLNRDYGYTF
>TRBV6-1|TRBJ2-7|14|many|TRBD1
TGTGCCAGCACCTACCGACAGGGTACCTACGAGCAGTACTTC
CASTYRQGTYEQYF
>TRBV7-9|TRBJ2-1|15|many|-
TGTGCCAGCAGCCCTTTGGGGGAGGAGGACAATGAGCAGTTCTTC
CASSPLGEEDNEQFF
>TRBV7-6|TRBJ1-5|13|-|-
TGTGCCAGCAGTTTCGGGGGGAATCAGCCCCAGCATTTT
CASSFGGNQPQHF
>TRBV7-9|TRBJ1-1|13|many|-
TGTGTGACACCCGGGACACCTTCCACTGAAGCTTTCTTT
CVTPGTPSTEAFF
>TRBV12-3/TRBV12-4|TRBJ2-3|11|many|-
TGTGCCAGCAGTTTGTTATATACGCAGTATTTT
CASSLLYTQYF
>TRBV5-1|TRBJ2-7|13|many|-
TGCGCCAGCAGCTTGGCTCCATACTACGAGCAGTACTTC
CASSLAPYYEQYF
>TRBV12-3/TRBV12-4|TRBJ1-1|11|many|-
TGTGCCAGCATTATAAGGGGGGAAGCTTTCTTT
CASIIRGEAFF
>TRBV30|TRBJ2-7|13|few|-
TGTGCCTTTTCGGACTACTTAGCCTACGAGCAGTACTTC
CAFSDYLAYEQYF
>TRBV5-4|TRBJ1-3|18|many|-
TGTGCCAGCAGCTTCGCGGACGGGACTCTTCGCTCTGGAAACACCATATATTTT
CASSFADGTLRSGNTIYF
>TRBV20-1|TRBJ2-1|19|many|TRBD2
TGCAGTGCTAGAGTGATTCCCGGACTAGCGGGAGTCGGGTACAATGAGCAGTTCTTC
CSARVIPGLAGVGYNEQFF
>TRBV2|TRBJ2-2|15|-|TRBD2
TGTGCCAGCCGATCTGGACTAGCGAACACCGGGGAGCTGTTTTTT
CASRSGLANTGELFF
>TRBV29-1|TRBJ2-3|13|many|-
TGCAGCGTCGAGTCACCGAGCACAGATACGCAGTATTTT
CSVESPSTDTQYF
>TRBV7-3|TRBJ1-2|16|many|TRBD1
TGTGCCAGCAGCTCCTATCGGGACAGGGTCTCGTTAGGCTACACCTTC
CASSSYRDRVSLGYTF
>TRBV4-3|TRBJ2-2|16|many|-
TGCGCCAGCAGCCAAGAAGGGGGATCGAACACCGGGGAGCTGTTTTTT
CASSQEGGSNTGELFF
>TRBV20-1|TRBJ1-3|15|many|-
TGCAGTGCTAGAAGTCTGGGGATCCCTGGAAACACCATATATTTT
CSARSLGIPGNTIYF